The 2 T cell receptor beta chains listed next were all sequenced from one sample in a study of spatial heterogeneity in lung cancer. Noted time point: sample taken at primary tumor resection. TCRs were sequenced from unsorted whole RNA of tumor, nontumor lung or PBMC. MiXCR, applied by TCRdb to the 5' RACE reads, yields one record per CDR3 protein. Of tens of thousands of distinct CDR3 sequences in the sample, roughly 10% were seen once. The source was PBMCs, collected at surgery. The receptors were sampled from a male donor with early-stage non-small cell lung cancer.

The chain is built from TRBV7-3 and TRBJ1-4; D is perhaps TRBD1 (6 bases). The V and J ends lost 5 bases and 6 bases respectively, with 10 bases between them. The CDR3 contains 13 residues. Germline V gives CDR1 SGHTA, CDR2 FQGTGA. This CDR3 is CASSRGPDEKLFF. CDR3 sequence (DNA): TGTGCCAGCAGCCGGGGGCCCGATGAAAAACTGTTTTTT.

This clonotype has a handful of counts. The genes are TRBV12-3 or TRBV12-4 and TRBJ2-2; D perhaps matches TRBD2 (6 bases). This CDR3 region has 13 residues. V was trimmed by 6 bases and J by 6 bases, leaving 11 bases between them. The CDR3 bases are TGTGCCAGCAGCCCCGGAGGGGCCGGGGAGCTGTTTTTT. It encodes CASSPGGAGELFF.